Sequencing of this T cell receptor beta chain was carried out in a study of long-term antiretroviral therapy in people with HIV. Whole-study findings and limits: HIV repertoires showed narrower CDR3 length ranges than controls. Although diversity increased after ART, it remained lower than in transplant donor controls. Neither ART adherence, viral resistance nor therapy changes were documented. Pre-ART expanded clones dominated the repertoire at every time point.

This CDR3 has 17 amino acids. Germline assignment: CDR1 MGHRA and CDR2 YSYEKL. Trimming took 0 bases from V and 3 from J; bases not matched to a gene: 8. Sequencing relied on immunoSEQ assay v3.0, run at survey level. TCRdb's copy holds only in-frame clones and misses some; the assay was immunoSEQ multiplex PCR. This table holds some 27,000 clones, roughly 84% found once. Concerning this clone: Antigen specificity is unknown.

J is TRBJ1-5 and V is TRBV4-1; TRBD1 agrees at 7 bases. This TCR was recovered from a young man with HIV. This sample comprised unsorted PBMCs, obtained 0.4 years after starting antiretroviral therapy. The CDR3 protein is CASSQDQTGAFNQPQHF. The CDR3 coding sequence is TGCGCCAGCAGCCAAGACCAAACAGGGGCTTTCAATCAGCCCCAGCATTTT.